These 31 T cell receptor beta chains were sequenced from one sample in a study of cytomegalovirus exposure and HLA in healthy donors. Primers for the PCR totalled 60 Vbeta and 13 Jbeta. TCRdb keeps only in-frame clones here, not all; method: immunoSEQ multiplex PCR. This sample has around 190,000 clones, with approximately 79% found just once. Sequencing was done on a sample of PBMCs. These receptors all stem from a woman aged 30 to 39 in good health and CMV-seropositive.

As to this clone: The sample carries other DNA sequences with the same CDR3. The rearrangement uses TRBV19 and TRBJ2-7, with D maybe TRBD2 (5 bases). The length of the CDR3 is 11 residues. Per the germline V gene, CDR1 is LNHDA and CDR2 is SQIVND (reference sequence). The ends were cut back, 1 base at V and 7 bases at J, with 5 bases in the middle. CDR3 DNA sequence: TGTGCCAGTAGTATAGCGGGAGAGCAGTACTTC. Protein product: CASSIAGEQYF. The variable domain in full, with the rest retrieved from reference TRBV19 and TRBJ2-7, is DGGITQSPKYLFRKEGQNVTLSCEQNLNHDAMYWYRQDPGQGLRLIYYSQIVNDFQKGDIAEGYSVSREKKESFPLTVTSAQKNPTAFYLCASSIAGEQYFGPGTRLTVT.

This chain connects TRBV5-4 to TRBJ1-3; possible D gene TRBD1, 5 bases. Between the trimmed V and J ends, which lost 4 bases and 2 bases, there was a span of 10 bases. The CDR3 extends over 14 amino acids. Germline CDR1 is SGHNT and CDR2 is YYREEE (reference sequence). The CDR3 loop reads CASSPGGAGNTIYF. The CDR3 region has the DNA TGTGCCAGCAGCCCGGGGGGTGCTGGAAACACCATATATTTT.

In this sample, this clone turned up a few times. The chain carries TRBV25-1 and TRBJ1-1, with 8 bases that match TRBD1. Germline CDR1 reads MGHDK; CDR2 reads SYGVNS. The J segment lost 6 bases and the V segment lost 1 base, leaving 7 bases of the junction unmatched. The CDR3 contains 15 residues. The CDR3 reads CASSESAGGIAEAFF. The CDR3 DNA reads as TGTGCCAGCAGTGAATCGGCAGGGGGCATCGCTGAAGCTTTCTTT.

This clone was found a few times. The rearrangement joins TRBV2 to TRBJ2-5; no reliable D call. In germline, CDR1 is SNHLY, CDR2 FYNNEI. Deletions cut 8 bases from V and 5 bases from J, with 12 bases between. The CDR3 loop spans 12 amino acids. Here the CDR3 DNA reads TGTGCCAGCGGTATTACTTCGGAGACCCAGTACTTC. The encoded protein is CASGITSETQYF. The entire variable domain, with the rest obtained from reference TRBV2 and TRBJ2-5, is as follows: EPEVTQTPSHQVTQMGQEVILRCVPISNHLYFYWYRQILGQKVEFLVSFYNNEISEKSEIFDDQFSVERPDGSNFTLKIRSTKLEDSAMYFCASGITSETQYFGPGTRLLVL.

This clone has only one observation. The rearrangement links TRBV18 to TRBJ2-3; D gene uncertain. This CDR3 has 14 residues. Trimming stripped 4 bases from V and 2 bases from J, with 10 bases between. Germline CDR1 is KGHSH and CDR2 is LQKENI. The CDR3 DNA sequence: TGTGCCAGCTCACGGGCAGATTCCACAGATACGCAGTATTTT. Amino acids: CASSRADSTDTQYF.

The V and J genes are TRBV5-1 and TRBJ2-1; 12 bases agree with TRBD2. From germline, CDR1 is SGHRS and CDR2 YFSETQ. Losses at the gene ends were 4 bases for V and 4 bases for J; bases not matched to a gene: 3. The CDR3 extends over 15 amino acids. Here the CDR3 DNA reads TGCGCCAGCAGCCTACTAGCGGGGGGTTACAATGAGCAGTTCTTC. Protein: CASSLLAGGYNEQFF.

This rearrangement joins TRBV2 to TRBJ2-5; 11 positions match TRBD2. Germline V lookup: CDR1 SNHLY, CDR2 FYNNEI. Trimming removed 7 bases from V and 5 bases from J; junction bases left unmatched: 0. This CDR3 is 12 amino acids long. DNA for the CDR3: TGTGCCAGCATAGCGGGAGGGGAGACCCAGTACTTC. Translated, it gives CASIAGGETQYF.

This clone appeared a single time. The chain joins TRBV7-6 to TRBJ2-3; possibly TRBD1 for D (5 bases). This CDR3 has 16 amino acids. Trimming took 1 base from V and 2 from J, leaving 13 bases between them. CDR1 is SGHVS, CDR2 FNYEAQ, per germline. The CDR3 spells CASSLDRFLSTDTQYF. Written as DNA, the CDR3 is TGTGCCAGCAGCTTAGACAGGTTCCTCTCCACAGATACGCAGTATTTT.

The CDR3 region has the DNA TGCGCCAGCAGCAATCCCGCGGTGCGAATTTACAATGAGCAGTTCTTC. It codes for CASSNPAVRIYNEQFF. J is TRBJ2-1 and V is TRBV4-1; D is unresolved. V lost 5 bases and J lost 4, with 18 bases in between. CDR3 length: 16 amino acids. The germline CDR1 and CDR2 sequences are MGHRA and YSYEKL.

The rearrangement uses TRBV27 and TRBJ2-7, with D possibly matching TRBD2 (6 bases). Between the trimmed V and J ends, which lost 8 bases and 3 bases, there was a span of 14 bases. Germline V gives CDR1 MNHEY, CDR2 SMNVEV (reference sequence). This CDR3 is 13 amino acids long. The CDR3 reads CASRRGVHYEQYF. CDR3 in DNA: TGTGCCAGCCGACGCGGGGTACACTACGAGCAGTACTTC.

This clone showed up just once. The chain joins TRBV28 to TRBJ1-1, with 7 bases lining up with TRBD1. V was clipped by 6 bases and J by 8 bases; unmatched bases: 6. Germline assignment: CDR1 MDHEN and CDR2 SYDVKM. The CDR3 is 12 amino acids. The CDR3 region is CASSQATGEAFF. In nucleotides, the CDR3 is TGTGCCAGCAGCCAAGCGACAGGGGAAGCTTTCTTT.

This chain links TRBV29-1 with TRBJ2-2; D is possibly TRBD1 (6 bases). Trimming removed 7 bases at V and 1 base at J, with 10 bases between. CDR3 length: 13 residues. Germline CDR1 is SQVTM and CDR2 is ANQGSEA. The CDR3 reads CSAPDRNTGELFF. The CDR3 bases are TGCAGCGCTCCGGACAGGAACACCGGGGAGCTGTTTTTT.

V usage is TRBV5-1 and J usage is TRBJ1-1; TRBD1 aligns across 8 bases. The CDR3 spans 16 residues. Germline-derived CDR1 and CDR2 are SGHRS and YFSETQ. The V gene end was trimmed by 0 bases and the J gene end by 4 bases; junction bases not matched to a gene: 8. The DNA for the CDR3 is TGCGCCAGCAGCTTGGACCGGACAGGGAGGAGCACTGAAGCTTTCTTT. It encodes CASSLDRTGRSTEAFF.

This rearrangement joins TRBV6-5 to TRBJ2-2; 8 positions agree with TRBD2. CDR3 length: 16 amino acids. The germline V gene encodes CDR1 MNHEY and CDR2 SVGAGI. V lost 0 bases, J lost 8 bases, and 8 bases stayed unmatched. CDR3 DNA: TGTGCCAGCAGTTACTCGATTGCGGGGGGTGGAGGGGAGCTGTTTTTT. Translated: CASSYSIAGGGGELFF.

In this sample, this clone turned up once. This chain uses TRBV4-3 with TRBJ2-7; D is perhaps TRBD1 (6 bases). CDR3 size: 17 residues. Trimming pared 1 base from V and 0 bases from J, leaving 16 bases between. Germline-derived CDR1 and CDR2 are LGHNA and YSLEER. CDR3: CASSQGSTGTRSYEQYF. Written as DNA, the CDR3 is TGCGCCAGCAGCCAAGGATCAACAGGGACCCGCTCCTACGAGCAGTACTTC.

CDR3 bases: TGCGCCAGCAGCTTGGCCGGGACAGGGGGCGATGGCTACACCTTC. It codes for CASSLAGTGGDGYTF. The chain joins TRBV5-1 to TRBJ1-2, with TRBD1 matching over 12 bases. The germline V gene encodes CDR1 SGHRS and CDR2 YFSETQ. This CDR3 has 15 residues. V gave up 0 bases and J gave up 6 bases; unmatched junction bases: 3.

The chain carries TRBV9 and TRBJ2-7; 10 bases map to TRBD1. Germline lookup yields CDR1 SGDLS and CDR2 YYNGEE. This CDR3 contains 16 residues. Losses at the gene ends were 3 bases for V and 0 bases for J; bases not matched to a gene: 6. The CDR3 region has the DNA TGTGCCAGCAGCGCAGATCGGGACAGGGGCTCCTACGAGCAGTACTTC. Amino acid sequence: CASSADRDRGSYEQYF. Based on the CDR3 plus reference TRBV9 and TRBJ2-7, the full variable domain is DSGVTQTPKHLITATGQRVTLRCSPRSGDLSVYWYQQSLDQGLQFLIQYYNGEERAKGNILERFSAQQFPDLHSELNLSSLELGDSALYFCASSADRDRGSYEQYFGPGTRLTVT.

In this sample, this clone turned up a few times. The rearrangement links TRBV11-2 to TRBJ1-2; D perhaps matches TRBD1 (6 bases). The CDR3 has 12 residues. V was shortened by 5 bases and J by 2 bases, with 6 bases between the two germline ends. From germline, CDR1 is SGHAT and CDR2 FQNNGV. The DNA of the CDR3 is TGTGCCAGCAGCCAGGGGAACTATGGCTACACCTTC. Protein sequence: CASSQGNYGYTF.

The chain recombines TRBV10-3 with TRBJ2-7; perhaps TRBD1 as D (6 bases). The CDR3 extends over 13 amino acids. Germline V gene lookup returns CDR1 ENHRY and CDR2 SYGVKD. With 0 bases removed from V and 7 bases from J, the gap between germline ends came to 10 bases. CDR3 nucleotide sequence: TGTGCCATCAGTGAGTCGCTTGGACAGGAGCAGTACTTC. Translating gives CAISESLGQEQYF.

V and J are TRBV11-3 and TRBJ2-2; D is undetermined. The length of the CDR3 is 13 residues. From germline, CDR1 is SGHNT and CDR2 YENEEA. V was pared by 5 bases and J by 6 bases, with 10 bases between. The CDR3 sequence: CASSRGDPGELFF. In nucleotides, the CDR3 is TGTGCCAGCAGCCGAGGAGACCCCGGGGAGCTGTTTTTT.

V usage is TRBV27 and J usage is TRBJ1-4, with a weak D call TRBD1 (6 bases). In germline, CDR1 is MNHEY, CDR2 SMNVEV (reference sequence). Trimming removed 5 bases from V and 11 bases from J, with 21 bases in between. The CDR3 extends over 15 amino acids. This CDR3 is CASSPTTGSGGKLFF. The CDR3 nucleotides are TGTGCCAGCAGTCCAACGACAGGTTCCGGCGGGAAACTGTTTTTT. Based on the CDR3 plus reference TRBV27 and TRBJ1-4, the full variable domain is EAQVTQNPRYLITVTGKKLTVTCSQNMNHEYMSWYRQDPGLGLRQIYYSMNVEVTDKGDVPEGYKVSRKEKRNFPLILESPSPNQTSLYFCASSPTTGSGGKLFFGSGTQLSVL.

The rearrangement uses TRBV9 and TRBJ2-3; 8 nucleotides agree with TRBD2. The CDR3 loop spans 16 amino acids. Germline V gene sequence: CDR1 SGDLS, CDR2 YYNGEE. V trimming: 4 bases; J trimming: 1 base; junction bases outside the gene matches: 8. The CDR3 is CASSPWAGGGTDTQYF. CDR3 sequence (DNA): TGTGCCAGCAGCCCTTGGGCGGGAGGTGGCACAGATACGCAGTATTTT.

V and J are TRBV9 and TRBJ1-2, with D maybe TRBD1 (5 bases). Germline CDR1 SGDLS, CDR2 YYNGEE. V was trimmed by 0 bases and J by 3 bases, leaving 9 bases between them. CDR3 length: 14 residues. CDR3 loop: CASSVGQGYYGYTF. DNA of the CDR3: TGTGCCAGCAGCGTAGGCCAGGGTTACTATGGCTACACCTTC.

On this clone: The sample carries other DNA sequences with the same CDR3. The chain couples TRBV4-1 to TRBJ2-7; TRBD1 matches 9 bases. V lost 3 bases and J lost 4; bases outside the gene matches: 7. Germline assignment: CDR1 MGHRA and CDR2 YSYEKL. The CDR3 is made up of 15 amino acids. The CDR3 region has the DNA TGCGCCAGCAGCCACCCGGGACAGGGAAAGTACGAGCAGTACTTC. Protein product: CASSHPGQGKYEQYF.

This clone appeared a few times. The chain employs TRBV25-1 and TRBJ2-5; D is undetermined. CDR1 is MGHDK, CDR2 SYGVNS, per germline. This CDR3 region has 14 residues. V lost 3 bases and J lost 4, with 12 bases in between. Here the CDR3 DNA reads TGTGCCAGCAGTGAGGGCCAGATCACAGAGACCCAGTACTTC. It encodes CASSEGQITETQYF.

CDR3 in amino acids: CAGARGGNEQFF. In DNA form, the CDR3 reads TGTGCAGGGGCTAGGGGCGGCAATGAGCAGTTCTTC. The chain joins TRBV2 to TRBJ2-1; the D gene is possibly TRBD1 (5 bases). The CDR3 runs 12 residues. CDR1 SNHLY and CDR2 FYNNEI come from the germline V gene.

The chain is built from TRBV6-6 and TRBJ2-7; 9 bases map to TRBD1. The germline gives CDR1 MNHNY, CDR2 SVGAGI (reference sequence). The CDR3 loop spans 15 amino acids. J was trimmed by 7 bases and V by 4 bases; bases with no gene match: 11. CDR3 coding DNA: TGTGCCAGCAGTTCCTCTGCCGGGACAGGGTGGGAGCAGTACTTC. The encoded protein is CASSSSAGTGWEQYF.

This chain links TRBV10-2 with TRBJ2-5, with 7 nucleotides matching TRBD2. Trimming at V came to 5 bases and at J to 6 bases, leaving 15 bases not matched to a gene. There are 16 residues in the CDR3. Germline-derived CDR1 and CDR2 are WSHSY and SAAADI. In DNA, the CDR3 is TGCGCCAGCAGTCTCATGGGGGGAGGGCCCAGGAAGACCCAGTACTTC. Translation: CASSLMGGGPRKTQYF.

The CDR3 region has the DNA TGTGCCAGCAGCTTTACAGGGACAGATACGCAGTATTTT. Its translation: CASSFTGTDTQYF. The V and J genes are TRBV11-2 and TRBJ2-3; tentative D call: TRBD1 (6 bases). Looked up from germline, CDR1 is SGHAT and CDR2 is FQNNGV. The CDR3 consists of 13 residues. Trimming shortened V by 3 bases and J by 3 bases, and 7 bases separated the two germline ends.

The J gene is TRBJ1-3, the V gene TRBV9, with 11 bases matching TRBD1. The ends lost 4 bases at V and 3 bases at J; junction bases unmatched: 3. This CDR3 is 15 amino acids long. Germline CDR1 and CDR2: SGDLS and YYNGEE. The CDR3 loop reads CASSRTGGGGNTIYF. The CDR3 nucleotides are TGTGCCAGCAGCCGGACAGGGGGCGGTGGAAACACCATATATTTT.

V is TRBV11-3 and J is TRBJ2-1; a weak D match, TRBD1 (5 bases). There are 15 residues in the CDR3. The ends were cut back, 1 base at V and 9 bases at J, with 16 bases in the middle. Germline V gene data show CDR1 as SGHNT and CDR2 as YENEEA. The CDR3 DNA reads as TGTGCCAGCAGCTTAGGGGGCAAGATAGCCAGTGAGCAGTTCTTC. Protein: CASSLGGKIASEQFF.